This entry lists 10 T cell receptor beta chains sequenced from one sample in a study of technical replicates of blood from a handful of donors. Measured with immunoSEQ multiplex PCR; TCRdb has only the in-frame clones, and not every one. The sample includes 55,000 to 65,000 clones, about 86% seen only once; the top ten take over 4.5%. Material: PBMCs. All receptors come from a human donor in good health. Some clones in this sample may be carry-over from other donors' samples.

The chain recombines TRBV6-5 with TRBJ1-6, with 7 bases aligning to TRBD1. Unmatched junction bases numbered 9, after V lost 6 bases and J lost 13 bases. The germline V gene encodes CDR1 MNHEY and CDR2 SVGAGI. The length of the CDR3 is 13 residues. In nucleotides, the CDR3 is TGTGCCAGCAGGCGGCCGGGACAGAAGCCCCTCCACTTT. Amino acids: CASRRPGQKPLHF.

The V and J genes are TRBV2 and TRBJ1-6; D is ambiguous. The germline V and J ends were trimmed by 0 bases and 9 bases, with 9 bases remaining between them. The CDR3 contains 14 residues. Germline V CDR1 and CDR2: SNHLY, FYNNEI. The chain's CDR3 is CASSEAEGSSPLHF. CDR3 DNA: TGTGCCAGCAGTGAAGCCGAGGGTAGTTCACCCCTCCACTTT.

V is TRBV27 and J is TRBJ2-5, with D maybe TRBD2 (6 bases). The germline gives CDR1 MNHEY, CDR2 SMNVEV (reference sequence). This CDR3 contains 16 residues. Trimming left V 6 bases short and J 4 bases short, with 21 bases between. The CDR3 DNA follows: TGTGCCAGCAGGGGGTGGAGCGGTCTGGGGGGAGAGACCCAGTACTTC. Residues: CASRGWSGLGGETQYF.

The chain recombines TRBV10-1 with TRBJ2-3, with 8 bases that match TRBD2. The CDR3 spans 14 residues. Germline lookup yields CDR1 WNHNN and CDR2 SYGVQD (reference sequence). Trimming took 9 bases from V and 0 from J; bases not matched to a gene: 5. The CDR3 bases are TGCGCCAGAGGGACTAGTATTAGCACAGATACGCAGTATTTT. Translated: CARGTSISTDTQYF.

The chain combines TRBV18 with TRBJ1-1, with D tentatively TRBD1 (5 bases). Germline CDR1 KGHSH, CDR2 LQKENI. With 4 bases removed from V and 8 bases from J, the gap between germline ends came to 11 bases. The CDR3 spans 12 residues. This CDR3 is CASSLTRTEAFF. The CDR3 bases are TGTGCCAGCTCACTGACCCGGACAGAAGCTTTCTTT. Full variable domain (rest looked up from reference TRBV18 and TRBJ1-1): NAGVMQNPRHLVRRRGQEARLRCSPMKGHSHVYWYRQLPEEGLKFMVYLQKENIIDESGMPKERFSAEFPKEGPSILRIQQVVRGDSAAYFCASSLTRTEAFFGQGTRLTVV.

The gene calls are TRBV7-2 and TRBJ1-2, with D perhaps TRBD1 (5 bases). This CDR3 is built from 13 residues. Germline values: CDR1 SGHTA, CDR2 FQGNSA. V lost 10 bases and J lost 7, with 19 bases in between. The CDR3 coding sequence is TGTGCCACCCGACAGTTGTATCTAGGTGGCTACACCTTC. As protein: CATRQLYLGGYTF.

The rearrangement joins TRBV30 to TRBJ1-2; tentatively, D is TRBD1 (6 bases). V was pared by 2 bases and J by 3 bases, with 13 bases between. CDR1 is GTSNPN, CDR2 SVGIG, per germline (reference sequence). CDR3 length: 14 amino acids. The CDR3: CAWSPGGAYYGYTF. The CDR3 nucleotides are TGTGCCTGGAGTCCCGGGGGGGCATACTATGGCTACACCTTC.

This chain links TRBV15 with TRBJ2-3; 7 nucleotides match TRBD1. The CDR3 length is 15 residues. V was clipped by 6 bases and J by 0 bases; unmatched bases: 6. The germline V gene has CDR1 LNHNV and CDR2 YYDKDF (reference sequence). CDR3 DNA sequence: TGTGCCACCAGTGAGACCAGGGGGAGCACAGATACGCAGTATTTT. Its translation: CATSETRGSTDTQYF.

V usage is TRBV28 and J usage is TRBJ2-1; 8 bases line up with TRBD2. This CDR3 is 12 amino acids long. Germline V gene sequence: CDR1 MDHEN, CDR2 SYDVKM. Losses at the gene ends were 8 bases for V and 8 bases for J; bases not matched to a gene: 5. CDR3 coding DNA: TGTGCCAGCGGAGCGGGGGTCGATGAGCAGTTCTTC. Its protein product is CASGAGVDEQFF.

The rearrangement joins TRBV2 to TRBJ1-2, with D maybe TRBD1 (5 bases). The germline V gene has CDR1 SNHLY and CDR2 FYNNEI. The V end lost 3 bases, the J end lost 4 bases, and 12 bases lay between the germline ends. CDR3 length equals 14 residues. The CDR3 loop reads CASSDFRVGYGYTF. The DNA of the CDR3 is TGTGCCAGCAGTGATTTCAGGGTGGGCTATGGCTACACCTTC.